What follows are 10 T cell receptor beta chains derived from one specimen sequenced in a study of breast tumors, draining lymph nodes, adjacent tissues. The lymph nodes were axillary draining lymph nodes from breast cancer patients. MiXCR, run by TCRdb on the multiplex PCR reads, gives a single entry per CDR3 protein. The sample comprises under 150,000 distinct CDR3 sequences, approximately 20% of which are singletons, and roughly 2.5% rests with the top ten. The sequenced sample was axillary lymph node tissue. These receptors came from a female donor with breast cancer. Some clones in this sample may be carry-over from other donors' samples.

This clonotype was recorded at least ten times. V gene TRBV27 combines with J gene TRBJ2-3; TRBD2 matches at 9 bases. The V and J ends lost 5 bases and 1 base, in that order; junction bases with no gene match: 7. Germline V gives CDR1 MNHEY, CDR2 SMNVEV (reference sequence). This CDR3 is 16 amino acids long. CDR3 residues: CASSPLASGGTDTQYF. The CDR3 DNA follows: TGTGCCAGCAGTCCTCTGGCTAGCGGGGGCACAGATACGCAGTATTTT.

This clonotype was detected ten times or more. This chain links TRBV11-1 with TRBJ2-1; TRBD2 is a possible D gene (6 bases). V dropped 1 base and J dropped 4 bases, with 8 bases sitting between them. In germline, CDR1 is SGHAT, CDR2 FQDESV (reference sequence). There are 14 residues in the CDR3. CDR3 DNA sequence: TGTGCCAGCAGCTTAGATGGGGGGTACAATGAGCAGTTCTTC. Encoded protein: CASSLDGGYNEQFF.

There are many counts of this clonotype. The V gene is TRBV19, the J gene TRBJ2-7, with 9 bases aligning to TRBD1. CDR1 and CDR2 from the germline V gene are LNHDA and SQIVND (reference sequence). Losses at the gene ends were 7 bases for V and 6 bases for J; bases not matched to a gene: 10. The CDR3 contains 14 residues. CDR3 loop: CASNHRGPGSEQYF. DNA of the CDR3: TGTGCCAGTAACCACAGGGGGCCGGGTAGCGAGCAGTACTTC. The entire variable domain, with the rest obtained from reference TRBV19 and TRBJ2-7, is as follows: DGGITQSPKYLFRKEGQNVTLSCEQNLNHDAMYWYRQDPGQGLRLIYYSQIVNDFQKGDIAEGYSVSREKKESFPLTVTSAQKNPTAFYLCASNHRGPGSEQYFGPGTRLTVT.

The sample holds one count of this clonotype. CDR3 DNA sequence: TGTGCCAGCAGTTTGACAGGGGTCCCCTATGGAAACACCATATATTTT. It codes for CASSLTGVPYGNTIYF. This chain joins TRBV28 and TRBJ1-3; 8 nucleotides match TRBD1. Germline assignment: CDR1 MDHEN and CDR2 SYDVKM. V was clipped by 3 bases and J by 3 bases; unmatched bases: 7. This CDR3 has 16 residues.

As regards this clonotype: A much larger clone lies a single base off, so this may be a read error. This chain uses TRBV28 with TRBJ2-1; D is ambiguous. The V gene's germline CDR1 is MDHEN and CDR2 SYDVKM. The CDR3 spans 14 residues. The CDR3, as DNA: TGTGCCCGCAGTTTACAGTTTTCCTACAATGAGCAGTTCTTC. Residues: CARSLQFSYNEQFF.

The table lists this clonotype with many counts. The chain recombines TRBV5-1 with TRBJ2-2; 7 nucleotides agree with TRBD1. J lost 3 bases, V lost 4 bases, and 6 bases had no gene match. The CDR3 contains 15 residues. Germline V CDR1 and CDR2: SGHRS, YFSETQ. The CDR3 region is CASSTAQGDTGELFF. The CDR3 DNA sequence: TGCGCCAGCAGCACCGCCCAGGGGGACACCGGGGAGCTGTTTTTT.

This clonotype was seen at least ten times. This rearrangement joins TRBV5-4 to TRBJ2-7; D unclear. CDR3 size: 13 residues. The germline V and J ends were trimmed by 0 bases and 7 bases, with 11 bases remaining between them. The germline V gene has CDR1 SGHNT and CDR2 YYREEE (reference sequence). The CDR3 loop is CASSLGDGYEQYF. The DNA of the CDR3 is TGTGCCAGCAGCTTGGGCGACGGCTATGAGCAGTACTTC.

On this clonotype: This could be a read error, since a much larger clone is one nucleotide away. Because the CDR3's place on the DNA is in doubt, the DNA is left out and the CDR3 is given as listed by TCRdb. This chain joins TRBV5-4 and TRBJ1-2; the table's D call, TRBD1, has no DNA check behind it. Termini included, the CDR3 measures 14 amino acids. Germline-derived CDR1 and CDR2 are SGHNT and YYREEE (reference sequence). CDR3 residues: CASSLVGTGIGHTF.

This clonotype has at least ten counts. This rearrangement joins TRBV5-1 to TRBJ2-1, with a weak D call TRBD2 (5 bases). The CDR3 covers 14 residues. Germline CDR1 reads SGHRS; CDR2 reads YFSETQ. V lost 2 bases and J lost 4, with 10 bases in between. This CDR3 is CASSLPWEYNEQFF. In nucleotides, the CDR3 is TGCGCCAGCAGCTTACCCTGGGAGTACAATGAGCAGTTCTTC.

This clonotype was found many times. This chain connects TRBV7-3 to TRBJ2-2; D is unresolved. V shed 0 bases and J shed 5 bases, with 16 bases lying between them. Germline V lookup: CDR1 SGHTA, CDR2 FQGTGA. The CDR3 length is 17 residues. CDR3 DNA sequence: TGTGCCAGCAGCTTAACGTTACAGCATAGTAGAACCGGGGAGCTGTTTTTT. It encodes CASSLTLQHSRTGELFF.